The next 22 T cell receptor beta chains were all read from a single sample in a study of CD4 and CD8 cells across lung adenocarcinoma regions. One entry per CDR3 protein, called by TCRdb with MiXCR from the PCR reads. The sample lists under 20,000 distinct CDR3 sequences; 50% were seen once. Sequenced material: CD8+ T cells from the margin of a lung tumor. Source of these receptors: a male donor with lung adenocarcinoma. The CD4 and CD8 labels of this study may be unreliable.

This clonotype has just a few counts. The chain employs TRBV6-5 and TRBJ2-1; TRBD2 agrees at 9 bases. This CDR3 is built from 17 residues. Trimming cost V 6 bases and J 6 bases; bases outside gene matches: 15. Germline V CDR1 and CDR2: MNHEY, SVGAGI. Here the CDR3 DNA reads TGTGCCAGCAGGTCTTCCGGGGGGGGGACTAGCTCCAATGAGCAGTTCTTC. Translating it yields CASRSSGGGTSSNEQFF.

The chain carries TRBV6-1 and TRBJ1-6; D may be TRBD1 (6 bases). V was shortened by 7 bases and J by 8 bases, with 12 bases between the two germline ends. CDR3 length: 13 amino acids. Germline V lookup: CDR1 MNHNS, CDR2 SASEGT. In nucleotides, the CDR3 is TGTGCCAGCACTCGACAGGTGGATTCACCCCTCCACTTT. Its translation is CASTRQVDSPLHF.

V gene TRBV6-1 combines with J gene TRBJ2-7; D unresolved. Trimming stripped 8 bases from V and 0 bases from J, with 11 bases between. Germline V gene sequence: CDR1 MNHNS, CDR2 SASEGT. The CDR3 length is 13 residues. CDR3 residues: CASRSGFSYEQYF. The CDR3 coding sequence is TGTGCCAGCCGGTCAGGATTCTCCTACGAGCAGTACTTC.

In regard to this clonotype: Germline is not matched at one junction end, which may reflect a read error. The chain combines TRBV10-3 with TRBJ2-3; the D gene could be TRBD1 or TRBD2 (5 bases each). This CDR3 contains 15 residues. Germline V gene sequence: CDR1 ENHRY, CDR2 SYGVKD. CDR3 nucleotides: TGTGCCGGGGGTCACGCGCGCCGCGGCCCAGAGACGCAGTATTTT. Protein: CAGGHARRGPETQYF.

This CDR3 is CASSPEWTGLGEQYF. The CDR3 bases are TGTGCCAGCAGCCCAGAATGGACAGGCCTTGGGGAGCAGTACTTC. The rearrangement uses TRBV6-1 and TRBJ2-5; TRBD1 matches 7 bases. The germline V gene encodes CDR1 MNHNS and CDR2 SASEGT. The CDR3 sequence is 15 residues long. With V trimmed by 6 bases and J by 11 bases, 18 bases remained unmatched.

This chain connects TRBV20-1 to TRBJ1-4; TRBD1 might be the D (5 bases). The CDR3 is 13 amino acids. From germline, CDR1 is DFQATT and CDR2 SNEGSKA (reference sequence). V was trimmed by 6 bases and J by 0 bases, leaving 8 bases between them. CDR3 amino acids: CSATTATNEKLFF. The CDR3 nucleotides are TGCAGTGCGACGACAGCAACTAATGAAAAACTGTTTTTT.

A few counts support this clonotype. V is TRBV7-6 and J is TRBJ2-5; D may be TRBD1 (6 bases). The CDR3 contains 12 residues. V gave up 3 bases and J gave up 7 bases, with 9 bases separating them. Germline lookup yields CDR1 SGHVS and CDR2 FNYEAQ. CDR3 region: CASSFQQGTQYF. The DNA of the CDR3 is TGTGCCAGCAGCTTCCAACAGGGGACCCAGTACTTC.

CDR3 DNA: TGTGCCAGCAGTCAGGGACAGGTCCCCGAGCAGTACTTC. As protein: CASSQGQVPEQYF. This rearrangement joins TRBV6-1 to TRBJ2-5; 8 bases are a match to TRBD1. The J call may be in error: the DNA end matches TRBJ2-7 better. In germline, CDR1 is MNHNS, CDR2 SASEGT. CDR3 size: 13 residues.

The V gene is TRBV9, the J gene TRBJ2-2; D gene uncertain. Germline V CDR1 and CDR2: SGDLS, YYNGEE. The CDR3 length is 17 residues. The V end was cut by 1 base, the J end by 4 bases, with 17 bases between. This chain's CDR3 is CASSVTLLVRGTGELFF. DNA for the CDR3: TGTGCCAGCAGCGTAACCCTACTGGTACGCGGCACCGGGGAGCTGTTTTTT.

This clonotype was counted many times. This rearrangement joins TRBV4-1 to TRBJ2-5; 7 bases align to TRBD2. The CDR3 is 18 amino acids. Looked up from germline, CDR1 is MGHRA and CDR2 is YSYEKL. V was pared by 1 base and J by 4 bases, with 15 bases of the junction left unmatched. The DNA of the CDR3 is TGCGCCAGCAGCCAAGCCTCACCCCTGACTAGCCCGGGAGAGACCCAGTACTTC. Residues: CASSQASPLTSPGETQYF.

The chain employs TRBV10-3 and TRBJ2-3, with 7 bases aligning to TRBD1. The CDR3 length is 15 residues. The germline CDR1 and CDR2 sequences are ENHRY and SYGVKD. Here the CDR3 DNA reads TGTGTCATGGGCAGCCAGGGGGTCAGCACCGGGGCGCTGTATTTT. Its translation is CVMGSQGVSTGALYF.

Written as DNA, the CDR3 is TGTGCGGGCAGCGGGGGCGGTGTCCAAGATACGCAGTACTTC. It specifies CAGSGGGVQDTQYF. The chain recombines TRBV6-1 with TRBJ2-3; 8 bases line up with TRBD2. The tail of the sequence fits TRBJ2-7 better, so the J call may be wrong. This CDR3 comprises 14 residues. The germline CDR1 and CDR2 sequences are MNHNS and SASEGT.

This clonotype was recorded a few times. This chain links TRBV7-6 with TRBJ2-1, with 10 nucleotides matching TRBD2. CDR1 SGHVS and CDR2 FNYEAQ come from the germline V gene. The CDR3 is made up of 16 amino acids. V shed 5 bases and J 4 bases; nucleotides not matched to a gene: 8. In DNA, the CDR3 is TGTGCCAGCAGCCCCAAGGGGACTAGCGTATACAATGAGCAGTTCTTC. Its translation is CASSPKGTSVYNEQFF.

V gene TRBV6-1 combines with J gene TRBJ2-5; 7 nucleotides match TRBD1. Germline V gene lookup returns CDR1 MNHNS and CDR2 SASEGT. The CDR3 is 15 amino acids. J was trimmed by 5 bases and V by 8 bases; bases with no gene match: 14. The CDR3 DNA follows: TGTGCCAGCGGGTGGGGCAGGGGGATTCAGGAGACCCAGTACTTC. This translates into CASGWGRGIQETQYF.

The chain joins TRBV27 to TRBJ2-5; either TRBD1 or TRBD2 may supply D (6 bases each). TRBJ2-3 matches the DNA end more closely, so the J call is doubtful. Germline V gives CDR1 MNHEY, CDR2 SMNVEV (reference sequence). This CDR3 is 15 amino acids long. Here the CDR3 reads CARGLGGRGKETQYF. The CDR3 coding sequence is TGTGCCAGGGGGTTGGGGGGCCGGGGCAAAGAGACCCAGTATTTT.

The rearrangement links TRBV6-1 to TRBJ1-3; a possible D gene is TRBD1 (6 bases). CDR3 length: 14 amino acids. Trimming removed 6 bases from V and 4 bases from J, with 13 bases in between. Germline V gives CDR1 MNHNS, CDR2 SASEGT. CDR3: CASSRGGRGNTIYF. CDR3 DNA sequence: TGTGCCAGCAGCCGAGGGGGGCGAGGAAACACCATATATTTT.

About this clonotype itself: Since a much larger clone is just one base distant, this may be a read error. It is likely a read error, because the conserved phenylalanine at the end of the CDR3 is missing. The chain is built from TRBV12-3 or TRBV12-4 and TRBJ2-1; D ambiguous. The J call may be incorrect, as the DNA end agrees better with TRBJ2-7. The CDR3 extends over 13 amino acids. The CDR3 loop is CASTPHYAGEQYL. CDR3 in DNA: TGTGCCAGCACACCCCACTATGCTGGTGAGCAGTACCTC.

V gene TRBV10-1 combines with J gene TRBJ2-3; either TRBD1 or TRBD2 may supply D (6 bases each). The end of the DNA aligns better with TRBJ2-7, so the J call may be wrong. Germline lookup yields CDR1 WNHNN and CDR2 SYGVQD (reference sequence). The CDR3 has 15 amino acids. CDR3 DNA: TGCGGCAGGGGTGAGGGGGGTTGTGGCACAGATACGCAGTACTTC. Its protein is CGRGEGGCGTDTQYF.

The sample holds a few counts of this clonotype. No conserved phenylalanine or tryptophan is present at the end of the CDR3, so a read error is the likely explanation. The CDR3 protein is CSARTYRDPRGGEQFL. CDR3 in DNA: TGCAGTGCTAGGACCTATAGGGACCCCAGGGGGGGTGAGCAGTTCTTA. V gene TRBV20-1 combines with J gene TRBJ2-1; D is perhaps TRBD1 or TRBD2 (7 bases each). Trimming removed 3 bases from V and 9 bases from J, with 24 bases in between. CDR1 DFQATT and CDR2 SNEGSKA come from the germline V gene (reference sequence). The CDR3 length is 16 residues.

This clonotype was counted many times. The chain recombines TRBV27 with TRBJ1-5; tentative D call: TRBD1 (5 bases). Per the germline V gene, CDR1 is MNHEY and CDR2 is SMNVEV (reference sequence). V was trimmed by 6 bases and J by 4 bases, leaving 10 bases between them. This CDR3 spans 13 amino acids. The CDR3 bases are TGTGCCAGCAGAGGACAATGGAATCAGCCCCAGCATTTT. Translated: CASRGQWNQPQHF.

The rearrangement uses TRBV15 and TRBJ2-5; the D is unclear. Germline CDR1 reads LNHNV; CDR2 reads YYDKDF (reference sequence). The CDR3 covers 12 residues. V lost 0 bases and J 5 bases, leaving 4 bases between the germline ends. CDR3 nucleotides: TGTGCCACCAGCAGAGACTGGGAGACCCAGTACTTC. Translation gives CATSRDWETQYF.

The chain couples TRBV6-5 to TRBJ2-3; 12 bases align to TRBD2. The J call is uncertain, as TRBJ2-7 better fits the DNA end. The CDR3 runs 19 residues. CDR1 is MNHEY, CDR2 SVGAGI, per germline. The CDR3 bases are TGTGCCAGCAGTTTCCTAGCGGGGGGGCCAGGGCGTATTCCAGAGACGCAGTACTTC. Translating gives CASSFLAGGPGRIPETQYF.